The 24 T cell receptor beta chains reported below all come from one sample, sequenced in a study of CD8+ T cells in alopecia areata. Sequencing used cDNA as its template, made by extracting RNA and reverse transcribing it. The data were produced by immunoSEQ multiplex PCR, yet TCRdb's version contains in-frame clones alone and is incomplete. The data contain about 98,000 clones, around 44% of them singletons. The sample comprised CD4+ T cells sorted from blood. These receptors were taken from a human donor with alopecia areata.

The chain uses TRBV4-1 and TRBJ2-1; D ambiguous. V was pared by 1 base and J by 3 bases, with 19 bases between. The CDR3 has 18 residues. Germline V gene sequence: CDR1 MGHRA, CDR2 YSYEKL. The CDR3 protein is CASSQALRYRVVYNEQFF. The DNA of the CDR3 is TGCGCCAGCAGCCAAGCACTGAGGTATAGGGTCGTCTACAATGAGCAGTTCTTC.

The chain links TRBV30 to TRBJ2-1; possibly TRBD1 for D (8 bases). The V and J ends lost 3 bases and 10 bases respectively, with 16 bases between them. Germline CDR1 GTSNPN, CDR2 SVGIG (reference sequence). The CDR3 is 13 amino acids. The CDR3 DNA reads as TGTGCCTGGAGAAGAGGACAGGGAGGGGAGCAGTTCTTC. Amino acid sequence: CAWRRGQGGEQFF.

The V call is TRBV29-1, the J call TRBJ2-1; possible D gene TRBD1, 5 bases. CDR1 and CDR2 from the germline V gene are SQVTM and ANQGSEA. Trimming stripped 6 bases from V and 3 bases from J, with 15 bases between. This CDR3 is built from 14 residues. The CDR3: CSVLDSPVYNEQFF. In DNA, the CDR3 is TGCAGCGTCCTCGACAGCCCCGTCTACAATGAGCAGTTCTTC.

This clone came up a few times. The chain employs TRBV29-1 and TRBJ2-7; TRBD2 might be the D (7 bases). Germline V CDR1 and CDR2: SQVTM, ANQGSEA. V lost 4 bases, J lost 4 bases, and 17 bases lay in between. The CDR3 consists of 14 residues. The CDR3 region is CSVVTGGTSYEQYF. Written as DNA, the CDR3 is TGCAGCGTTGTAACGGGGGGCACCTCTTACGAGCAGTACTTC.

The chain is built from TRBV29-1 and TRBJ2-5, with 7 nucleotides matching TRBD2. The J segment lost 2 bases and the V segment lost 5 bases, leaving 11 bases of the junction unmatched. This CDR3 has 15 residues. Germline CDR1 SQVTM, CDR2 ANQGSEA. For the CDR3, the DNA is TGCAGCGTTTGGCTCGAGCGGGGATTACAAGAGACCCAGTACTTC. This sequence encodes CSVWLERGLQETQYF.

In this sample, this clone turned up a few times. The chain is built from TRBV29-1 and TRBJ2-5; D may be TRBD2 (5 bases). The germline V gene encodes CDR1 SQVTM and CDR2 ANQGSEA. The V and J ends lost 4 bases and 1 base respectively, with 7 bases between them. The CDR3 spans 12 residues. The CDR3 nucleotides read TGCAGCGTTGTTGGACTCCAAGAGACCCAGTACTTC. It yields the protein CSVVGLQETQYF.

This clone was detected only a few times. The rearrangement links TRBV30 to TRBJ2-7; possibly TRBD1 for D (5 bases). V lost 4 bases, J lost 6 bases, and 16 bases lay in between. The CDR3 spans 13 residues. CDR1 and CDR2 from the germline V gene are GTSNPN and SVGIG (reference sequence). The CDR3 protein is CAWIRGTVGEQYF. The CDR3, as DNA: TGTGCCTGGATTAGGGGTACGGTCGGCGAGCAGTACTTC.

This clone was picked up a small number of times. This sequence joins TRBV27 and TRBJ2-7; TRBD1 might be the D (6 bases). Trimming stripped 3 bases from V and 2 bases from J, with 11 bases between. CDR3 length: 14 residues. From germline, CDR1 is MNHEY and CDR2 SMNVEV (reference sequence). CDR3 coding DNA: TGTGCCAGCAGTTTCCCGGACAGAACCTACGAGCAGTACTTC. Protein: CASSFPDRTYEQYF.

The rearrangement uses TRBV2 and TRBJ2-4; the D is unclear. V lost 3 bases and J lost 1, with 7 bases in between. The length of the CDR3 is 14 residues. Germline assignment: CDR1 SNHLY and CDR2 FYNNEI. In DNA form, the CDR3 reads TGTGCCAGCAGTGAGAGATGGGCCAAAAACATTCAGTACTTC. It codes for CASSERWAKNIQYF. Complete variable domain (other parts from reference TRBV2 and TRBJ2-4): EPEVTQTPSHQVTQMGQEVILRCVPISNHLYFYWYRQILGQKVEFLVSFYNNEISEKSEIFDDQFSVERPDGSNFTLKIRSTKLEDSAMYFCASSERWAKNIQYFGAGTRLSVL.

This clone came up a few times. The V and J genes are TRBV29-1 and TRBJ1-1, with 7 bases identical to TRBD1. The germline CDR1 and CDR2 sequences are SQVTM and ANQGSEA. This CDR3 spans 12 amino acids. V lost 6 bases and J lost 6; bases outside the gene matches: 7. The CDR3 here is CSVEQGWAEAFF. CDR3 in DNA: TGCAGCGTGGAACAGGGGTGGGCTGAAGCTTTCTTT. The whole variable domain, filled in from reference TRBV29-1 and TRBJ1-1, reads SAVISQKPSRDICQRGTSLTIQCQVDSQVTMMFWYRQQPGQSLTLIATANQGSEATYESGFVIDKFPISRPNLTFSTLTVSNMSPEDSSIYLCSVEQGWAEAFFGQGTRLTVV.

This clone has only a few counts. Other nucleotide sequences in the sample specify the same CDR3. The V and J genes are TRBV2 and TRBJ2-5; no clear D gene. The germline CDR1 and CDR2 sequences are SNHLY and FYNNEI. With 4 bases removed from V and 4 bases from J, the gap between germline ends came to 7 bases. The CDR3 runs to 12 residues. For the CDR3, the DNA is TGTGCCAGCAGTGGTGGTCTAGAGACCCAGTACTTC. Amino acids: CASSGGLETQYF.

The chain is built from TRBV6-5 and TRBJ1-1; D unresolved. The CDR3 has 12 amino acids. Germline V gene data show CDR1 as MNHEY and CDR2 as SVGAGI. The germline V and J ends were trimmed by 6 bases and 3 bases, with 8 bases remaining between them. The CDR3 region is CASSSGYTEAFF. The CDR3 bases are TGTGCCAGCAGCTCAGGTTACACTGAAGCTTTCTTT.

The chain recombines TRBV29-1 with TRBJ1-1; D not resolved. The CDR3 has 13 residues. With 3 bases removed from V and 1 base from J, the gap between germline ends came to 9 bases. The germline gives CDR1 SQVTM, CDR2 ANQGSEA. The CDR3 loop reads CSVDFSQNTEAFF. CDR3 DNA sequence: TGCAGCGTTGACTTCAGCCAGAACACTGAAGCTTTCTTT.

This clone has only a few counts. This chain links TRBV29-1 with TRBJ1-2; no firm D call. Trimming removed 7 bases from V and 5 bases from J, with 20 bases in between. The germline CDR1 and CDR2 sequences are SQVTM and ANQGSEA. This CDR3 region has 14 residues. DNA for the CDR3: TGCAGCGCTGTGCCGGGCGGGAACCCTTATGGCTACACCTTC. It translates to CSAVPGGNPYGYTF.

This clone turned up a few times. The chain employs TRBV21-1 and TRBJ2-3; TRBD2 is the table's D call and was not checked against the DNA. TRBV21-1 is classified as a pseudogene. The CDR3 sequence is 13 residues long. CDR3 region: CASSNVESDTQYF. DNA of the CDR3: TGTGCCAGCAGCAATGTAGAGTCAGATACGCAGTATTTT.

CDR3 amino acids: CASSLGQNNYGYTF. CDR3 DNA sequence: TGTGCCAGCAGCTTGGGACAGAATAACTATGGCTACACCTTC. The rearrangement joins TRBV7-9 to TRBJ1-2, with 7 bases that match TRBD1. The V segment lost 3 bases and the J segment 1 base; nucleotides outside the gene matches: 2. CDR3 length: 14 residues. Germline V lookup: CDR1 SEHNR, CDR2 FQNEAQ (reference sequence).

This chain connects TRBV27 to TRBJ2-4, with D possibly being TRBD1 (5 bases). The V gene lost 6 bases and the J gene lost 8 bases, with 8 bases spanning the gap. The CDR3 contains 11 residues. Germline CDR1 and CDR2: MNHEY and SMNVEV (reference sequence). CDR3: CASRGADIQYF. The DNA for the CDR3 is TGTGCCAGCAGAGGGGCGGACATTCAGTACTTC.

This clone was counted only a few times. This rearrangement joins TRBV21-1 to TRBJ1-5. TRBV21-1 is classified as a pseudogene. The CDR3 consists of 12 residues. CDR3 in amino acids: CASSRRLSGLYF. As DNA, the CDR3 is TGTGCCAGCAGCAGACGACTTTCCGGGCTCTATTTT.

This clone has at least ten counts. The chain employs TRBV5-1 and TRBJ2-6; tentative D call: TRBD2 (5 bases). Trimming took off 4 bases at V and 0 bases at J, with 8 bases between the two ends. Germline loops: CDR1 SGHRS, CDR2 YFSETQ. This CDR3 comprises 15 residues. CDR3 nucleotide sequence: TGCGCCAGCAGCCCCGACTACTCTGGGGCCAACGTCCTGACTTTC. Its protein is CASSPDYSGANVLTF.

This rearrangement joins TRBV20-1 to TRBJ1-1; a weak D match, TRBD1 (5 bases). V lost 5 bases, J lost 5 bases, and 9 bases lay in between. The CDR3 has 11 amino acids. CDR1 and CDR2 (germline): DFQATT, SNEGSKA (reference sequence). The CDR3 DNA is TGCAGTGCTGAACGACAGACTGAAGCTTTCTTT. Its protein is CSAERQTEAFF.

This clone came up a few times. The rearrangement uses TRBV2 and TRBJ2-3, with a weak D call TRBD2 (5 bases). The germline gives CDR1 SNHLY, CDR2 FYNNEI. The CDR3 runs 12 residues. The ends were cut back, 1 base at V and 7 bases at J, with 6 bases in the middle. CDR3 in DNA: TGTGCCAGCAGTGAAGGAGGGTATACGCAGTATTTT. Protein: CASSEGGYTQYF. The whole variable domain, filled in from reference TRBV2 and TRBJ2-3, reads EPEVTQTPSHQVTQMGQEVILRCVPISNHLYFYWYRQILGQKVEFLVSFYNNEISEKSEIFDDQFSVERPDGSNFTLKIRSTKLEDSAMYFCASSEGGYTQYFGPGTRLTVL.

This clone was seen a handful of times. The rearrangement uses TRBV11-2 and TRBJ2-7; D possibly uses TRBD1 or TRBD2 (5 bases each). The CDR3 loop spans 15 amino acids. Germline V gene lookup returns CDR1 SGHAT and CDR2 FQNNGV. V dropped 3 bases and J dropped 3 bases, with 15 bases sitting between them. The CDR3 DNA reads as TGTGCCAGCAGCTTCAGAGCCCTTGGGGGCTACGAGCAGTACTTC. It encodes CASSFRALGGYEQYF.

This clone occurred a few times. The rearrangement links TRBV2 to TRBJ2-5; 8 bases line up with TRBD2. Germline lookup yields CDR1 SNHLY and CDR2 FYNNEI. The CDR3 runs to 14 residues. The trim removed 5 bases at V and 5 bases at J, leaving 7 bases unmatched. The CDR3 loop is CASSTRGGYETQYF. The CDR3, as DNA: TGTGCCAGCAGTACACGGGGGGGCTATGAGACCCAGTACTTC.

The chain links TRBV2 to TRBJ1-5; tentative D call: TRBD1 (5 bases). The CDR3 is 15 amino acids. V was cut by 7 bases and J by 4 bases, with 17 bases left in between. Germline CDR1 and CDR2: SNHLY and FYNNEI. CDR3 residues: CASNLIGVRNQPQHF. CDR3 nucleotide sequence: TGTGCCAGCAACCTTATAGGGGTAAGAAATCAGCCCCAGCATTTT.